Shown below are 13 T cell receptor beta chains from a single sample sequenced in a study of blood T cell repertoires in COVID-19. TCRdb keeps only in-frame clones here, not all; method: immunoSEQ multiplex PCR. The sample holds 150,000 to 200,000 clones; 85% to 95% are singletons and the top ten take roughly 2%. Sequenced sample: peripheral blood. The receptors here all came from a woman aged 55-75 years with COVID-19, enrolled during active disease.

The chain is built from TRBV27 and TRBJ2-7, with 9 bases fitting TRBD1. The CDR3 totals 15 residues. V was pared by 0 bases and J by 0 bases, with 0 bases of the junction left unmatched. The germline V gene has CDR1 MNHEY and CDR2 SMNVEV (reference sequence). CDR3 region: CASSLSGQGSYEQYF. The CDR3 DNA follows: TGTGCCAGCAGTTTATCGGGACAGGGCTCCTACGAGCAGTACTTC.

V gene TRBV10-3 combines with J gene TRBJ1-5; 11 positions match TRBD1. This CDR3 has 13 residues. Germline trimming cut 7 bases from V and 6 bases from J; bases unmatched to any gene: 2. CDR1 and CDR2 (germline): ENHRY, SYGVKD. Written as DNA, the CDR3 is TGTGCCATCAAAGGGACAGGGGGTCAGCCCCAGCATTTT. Protein: CAIKGTGGQPQHF.

The V and J genes are TRBV5-1 and TRBJ1-1, with D possibly TRBD1 on 6 matching bases. From germline, CDR1 is SGHRS and CDR2 YFSETQ. This CDR3 contains 15 residues. V was shortened by 0 bases and J by 3 bases, with 12 bases between the two germline ends. This chain's CDR3 is CASSLEAGADTEAFF. The CDR3 DNA is TGCGCCAGCAGCTTGGAAGCGGGGGCGGACACTGAAGCTTTCTTT.

The J gene is TRBJ1-2, the V gene TRBV6-2 or TRBV6-3; D perhaps matches TRBD1 (5 bases). Germline V gene lookup returns CDR1 MNHEY and CDR2 SVGEGT. The CDR3 totals 16 residues. Trimming removed 6 bases at V and 2 bases at J, with 19 bases between. This CDR3 is CASSRLGGAQNYGYTF. The CDR3 coding sequence is TGTGCCAGCAGCCGACTCGGCGGGGCTCAGAACTATGGCTACACCTTC.

The chain employs TRBV27 and TRBJ1-5; TRBD1 is a possible D gene (5 bases). Germline loops: CDR1 MNHEY, CDR2 SMNVEV (reference sequence). The CDR3 has 14 residues. V lost 6 bases to trimming and J lost 2 bases, with 11 bases between them. The CDR3 nucleotides are TGTGCCAGCAGGGGACTGAATCGCAATCAGCCCCAGCATTTT. Encoded protein: CASRGLNRNQPQHF.

The chain combines TRBV3-1 (or the pseudogene TRBV3-2) with TRBJ2-7; D is possibly TRBD2 (5 bases). This CDR3 has 14 residues. Trimming cost V 0 bases and J 10 bases, with 16 bases left between them. Germline assignment: CDR1 LGHDT and CDR2 YNNKEL (reference sequence). The CDR3 loop is CASSQDLLPRDQYF. In DNA, the CDR3 is TGTGCCAGCAGCCAAGATCTCCTCCCCCGGGATCAGTACTTC.

The V gene is TRBV4-3, the J gene TRBJ1-2; weak D call: TRBD1 (6 bases). The germline V and J ends were trimmed by 0 bases and 5 bases, with 19 bases remaining between them. The CDR3 is made up of 17 amino acids. Per germline, CDR1 LGHNA and CDR2 YSLEER. This chain's CDR3 is CASSQEAGGALGYGYTF. The CDR3 region has the DNA TGCGCCAGCAGCCAAGAGGCGGGGGGCGCCTTGGGTTATGGCTACACCTTC.

V gene TRBV19 combines with J gene TRBJ2-5, with TRBD1 as a possible D gene (6 bases). This CDR3 is 13 amino acids long. Germline V gene data show CDR1 as LNHDA and CDR2 as SQIVND (reference sequence). V dropped 11 bases and J dropped 7 bases, with 20 bases sitting between them. CDR3 sequence reads: CAATSTGGWTQYF. In DNA, the CDR3 is TGTGCCGCCACCTCGACAGGCGGGTGGACCCAGTACTTC.

The chain is built from TRBV6-5 and TRBJ2-1, with 10 nucleotides matching TRBD1. J gave up 7 bases and V 2 bases, and 8 bases lay outside the gene matches. Germline CDR1 is MNHEY and CDR2 is SVGAGI. The CDR3 runs to 16 residues. The CDR3 loop reads CASSYHRDRGRNEQFF. In nucleotides, the CDR3 is TGTGCCAGCAGTTACCACCGGGACAGGGGCCGGAATGAGCAGTTCTTC.

The chain is built from TRBV11-2 and TRBJ2-2; TRBD2 might be the D (6 bases). The V end was cut by 5 bases, the J end by 2 bases, with 6 bases between. The CDR3 length is 13 residues. Germline CDR1 is SGHAT and CDR2 is FQNNGV. The DNA of the CDR3 is TGTGCCAGCAGCGGGACTAACACCGGGGAGCTGTTTTTT. Translation: CASSGTNTGELFF.

The chain recombines TRBV7-9 with TRBJ1-2; tentative D call: TRBD1 (6 bases). The CDR3 runs to 15 residues. Germline assignment: CDR1 SEHNR and CDR2 FQNEAQ (reference sequence). V lost 5 bases to trimming and J lost 4 bases, with 17 bases between them. The CDR3 DNA reads TGTGCCAGCAGCCATGACAGGATCCTGGCCTATGGCTACACCTTC. This encodes CASSHDRILAYGYTF.

Here the CDR3 DNA reads TGTGCCTGGTCCCGGGACAGCGTTAGCTGCAATCAGCCCCAGCATTTT. Its translation is CAWSRDSVSCNQPQHF. The chain links TRBV30 to TRBJ1-5, with 7 bases lining up with TRBD1. The V gene's germline CDR1 is GTSNPN and CDR2 SVGIG (reference sequence). Trimming took 5 bases from V and 2 from J; bases not matched to a gene: 12. The CDR3 spans 16 residues.

The CDR3: CARGGRGYEQYF. CDR3 in DNA: TGTGCCCGGGGGGGGCGGGGATACGAGCAGTACTTC. The chain is built from TRBV5-4 and TRBJ2-7; 8 nucleotides line up with TRBD2. Per the germline V gene, CDR1 is SGHNT and CDR2 is YYREEE (reference sequence). The CDR3 is 12 residues long. V lost 10 bases and J lost 4; bases outside the gene matches: 7.